This is a list of T cell receptor beta chains from one sample in a study of cytomegalovirus exposure and HLA in healthy donors. Clones were sequenced by immunoSEQ multiplex PCR, and TCRdb holds only the in-frame ones, with some missing. The sample lists 170,000 or so clones, 60% to 85% occurring once. Sequenced: PBMCs. Receptor source: a woman aged 50 to 65 in good health and CMV-seropositive. Each CDR3 is given with its conserved first and last residue. The order of the fields is V gene, J gene, clone size, D gene, CDR3 protein, CDR3 DNA. A D gene is named only where the DNA matches it firmly. Clone size, where shown, is once, few, many, or a class for clones that have expanded.

TRBV18	TRBJ1-5	.	.	CASSPGRGTNQPQHF	TGTGCCAGCTCACCGGGCAGGGGAACCAATCAGCCCCAGCATTTT
TRBV18	TRBJ1-1	once	TRBD1	CASSPRESGTANTEAFF	TGTGCCAGCTCACCACGTGAGTCCGGGACAGCAAACACTGAAGCTTTCTTT
TRBV29-1	TRBJ2-7	.	TRBD1	CSVERDRGSEQYF	TGCAGCGTTGAAAGAGACAGGGGATCCGAGCAGTACTTC
TRBV4-3	TRBJ1-3	.	.	CASSRRGSGNTIYF	TGCGCCAGCAGCCGGCGGGGATCCGGAAACACCATATATTTT
TRBV28	TRBJ2-7	.	TRBD1	CASSLAGQGFYEQYF	TGTGCCAGCAGTTTAGCAGGACAGGGTTTCTACGAGCAGTACTTC
TRBV5-4	TRBJ1-6	.	.	CASSLDPGDASPLHF	TGTGCCAGCAGCTTGGACCCGGGGGACGCATCACCCCTCCACTTT
TRBV7-9	TRBJ1-5	.	.	CASSLGAGHQPQHF	TGTGCCAGCAGCTTAGGGGCGGGGCACCAGCCCCAGCATTTT
TRBV19	TRBJ2-1	.	.	CASRTSSDAYNEQFF	TGTGCCAGTAGGACTTCCAGCGATGCCTACAATGAGCAGTTCTTC
TRBV19	TRBJ2-7	few	TRBD2	CASSIPGLVGEQYF	TGTGCCAGTAGTATACCGGGACTAGTGGGCGAGCAGTACTTC
TRBV30	TRBJ1-2	.	.	CAWSEGLSTYGYTF	TGTGCCTGGAGCGAGGGCCTCTCGACCTATGGCTACACCTTC
TRBV27	TRBJ2-7	.	TRBD1	CASSPYRGPYEQYF	TGTGCCAGCAGTCCCTACAGGGGGCCCTACGAGCAGTACTTC
TRBV5-1	TRBJ1-1	.	.	CASSSDKEKAFF	TGCGCCAGCAGCTCGGACAAGGAGAAAGCTTTCTTT
TRBV11-2	TRBJ2-1	.	.	CASSLDLNKNEQFF	TGTGCCAGCAGCTTAGATCTTAACAAAAATGAGCAGTTCTTC
TRBV19	TRBJ2-1	.	TRBD1	CASSNLGQGPFF	TGTGCCAGTAGTAACCTGGGACAGGGCCCTTTCTTC
TRBV28	TRBJ1-3	.	.	CASSLSATVSSGNTIYF	TGTGCCAGCAGTTTATCGGCGACAGTCAGCTCTGGAAACACCATATATTTT
TRBV29-1	TRBJ1-1	.	.	CSVESKEASEAFF	TGCAGCGTTGAAAGCAAGGAGGCCTCTGAAGCTTTCTTT
TRBV6-4	TRBJ2-1	.	.	CASSLGASSYNEQFF	TGTGCCAGCAGCCTAGGGGCAAGCTCCTACAATGAGCAGTTCTTC
TRBV21-1	TRBJ1-6	.	.	CASSRPTGANNSPLHF	TGTGCCAGCAGCCGCCCAACAGGGGCTAATAATTCACCCCTCCACTTT
TRBV6-5	TRBJ2-1	.	TRBD1	CASSSWTGQGNNEQFF	TGTGCCAGCAGTTCTTGGACAGGGCAAGGGAACAATGAGCAGTTCTTC
TRBV10-3	TRBJ2-7	.	TRBD1	CAISAPGTGGIGEQYF	TGTGCCATCAGCGCCCCCGGGACAGGAGGTATTGGCGAGCAGTACTTC
TRBV2	TRBJ2-7	.	.	CASRKTRGPHEQYF	TGTGCCAGCAGAAAGACCAGGGGACCCCACGAGCAGTACTTC
TRBV30	TRBJ2-4	few	.	CAWSRGRLAKNIQYF	TGTGCCTGGAGTAGGGGCCGACTAGCCAAAAACATTCAGTACTTC
TRBV5-1	TRBJ2-5	once	TRBD2	CASSNSGSETQYF	TGCGCCAGCAGCAATAGCGGGAGTGAGACCCAGTACTTC
TRBV6-6	TRBJ1-2	.	TRBD1	CASSYLGQFYGYTF	TGTGCCAGCAGTTACTTGGGACAGTTCTATGGCTACACCTTC
TRBV19	TRBJ2-5	.	TRBD1	CASSPRQGNRAETQYF	TGTGCCAGTAGTCCCCGACAGGGTAATCGCGCGGAGACCCAGTACTTC
TRBV21-1	TRBJ2-3	.	.	CASSDRYTDTQYF	TGTGCCAGTTCGGACAGATACACAGATACGCAGTATTTT
TRBV19	TRBJ1-2	few	.	CATSSRGRLTF	TGTGCCACCTCCAGCCGGGGGAGGCTCACCTTC
TRBV10-3	TRBJ1-1	.	TRBD1	CAISESDRRNTEAFF	TGTGCCATCAGTGAGTCGGACAGGCGTAACACTGAAGCTTTCTTT
TRBV5-8	TRBJ1-4	.	.	CASSLGAKDSPFDEKLFF	TGTGCCAGCAGCTTGGGTGCAAAAGACAGTCCCTTTGATGAAAAACTGTTTTTT
TRBV29-1	TRBJ2-7	.	TRBD1	CSVDVTGQGSYEQYF	TGCAGCGTTGATGTCACGGGACAGGGCTCCTACGAGCAGTACTTC
TRBV7-9	TRBJ2-5	.	TRBD1	CASNNRGDQETQYF	TGTGCCAGCAACAACAGGGGGGACCAAGAGACCCAGTACTTC
TRBV5-1	TRBJ2-5	.	.	CASSWAGVQETQYF	TGCGCCAGCAGCTGGGCCGGGGTACAAGAGACCCAGTACTTC
TRBV30	TRBJ2-1	.	TRBD2	CAWSVSGGAYNEQFF	TGTGCCTGGAGTGTTAGCGGGGGGGCCTACAATGAGCAGTTCTTC
TRBV10-3	TRBJ2-1	.	.	CAISERESSYNEQFF	TGTGCCATCAGTGAGCGGGAAAGCTCCTACAATGAGCAGTTCTTC
TRBV12-5	TRBJ2-1	.	TRBD2	CASGLELAAYYNEQFF	TGTGCTAGTGGTTTGGAACTAGCGGCTTACTACAATGAGCAGTTCTTC
TRBV28	TRBJ2-7	.	TRBD1	CASSSGTGVFYEQYF	TGTGCCAGCAGTTCCGGGACAGGGGTCTTCTACGAGCAGTACTTC
TRBV11-3	TRBJ1-1	.	.	CASSSGQRNTEAFF	TGTGCCAGCAGCTCGGGACAAAGGAACACTGAAGCTTTCTTT
TRBV7-6	TRBJ1-1	.	.	CASSGRGGNTEAFF	TGTGCCAGCAGCGGTAGGGGGGGAAACACTGAAGCTTTCTTT
TRBV6-1	TRBJ1-4	.	TRBD1	CASSESRGQGSEKLFF	TGTGCCAGCAGTGAGTCTAGGGGACAGGGTTCGGAAAAACTGTTTTTT
TRBV9	TRBJ2-7	.	.	CASSVDTGKGFEQYF	TGTGCCAGCAGCGTAGATACAGGGAAAGGGTTCGAGCAGTACTTC
TRBV29-1	TRBJ2-7	.	.	CSVVGGRGRAYEQYF	TGCAGCGTTGTAGGGGGGAGGGGGAGGGCCTACGAGCAGTACTTC
TRBV20-1	TRBJ2-3	.	.	CSASRTDTQYF	TGCAGTGCTAGTCGGACAGATACGCAGTATTTT